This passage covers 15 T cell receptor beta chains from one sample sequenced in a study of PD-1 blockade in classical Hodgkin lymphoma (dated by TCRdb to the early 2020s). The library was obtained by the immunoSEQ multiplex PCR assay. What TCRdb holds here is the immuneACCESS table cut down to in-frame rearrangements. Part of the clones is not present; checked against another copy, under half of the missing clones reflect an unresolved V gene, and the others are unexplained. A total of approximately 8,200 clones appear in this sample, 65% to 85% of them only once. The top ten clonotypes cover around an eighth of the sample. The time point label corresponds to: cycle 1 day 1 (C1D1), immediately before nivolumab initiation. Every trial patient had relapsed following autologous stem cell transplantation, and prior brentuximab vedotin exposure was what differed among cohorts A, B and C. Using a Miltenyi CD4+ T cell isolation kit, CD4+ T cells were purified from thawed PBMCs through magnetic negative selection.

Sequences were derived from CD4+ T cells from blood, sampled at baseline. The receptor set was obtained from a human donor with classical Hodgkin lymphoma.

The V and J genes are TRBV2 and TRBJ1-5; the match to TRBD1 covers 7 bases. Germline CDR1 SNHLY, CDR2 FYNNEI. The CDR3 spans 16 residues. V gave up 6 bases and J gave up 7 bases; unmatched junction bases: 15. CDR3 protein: CASSDLNKGAEQPQHF. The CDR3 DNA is TGTGCCAGCAGCGACCTGAATAAGGGGGCTGAGCAGCCCCAGCATTTT. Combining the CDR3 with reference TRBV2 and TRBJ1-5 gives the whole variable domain EPEVTQTPSHQVTQMGQEVILRCVPISNHLYFYWYRQILGQKVEFLVSFYNNEISEKSEIFDDQFSVERPDGSNFTLKIRSTKLEDSAMYFCASSDLNKGAEQPQHFGDGTRLSIL.

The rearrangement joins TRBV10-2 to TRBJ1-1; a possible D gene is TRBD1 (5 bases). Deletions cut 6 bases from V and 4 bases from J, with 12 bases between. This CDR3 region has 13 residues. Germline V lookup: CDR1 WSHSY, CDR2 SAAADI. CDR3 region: CASRASRGTEAFF. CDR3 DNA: TGCGCCAGCAGGGCGTCGAGGGGCACTGAAGCTTTCTTT.

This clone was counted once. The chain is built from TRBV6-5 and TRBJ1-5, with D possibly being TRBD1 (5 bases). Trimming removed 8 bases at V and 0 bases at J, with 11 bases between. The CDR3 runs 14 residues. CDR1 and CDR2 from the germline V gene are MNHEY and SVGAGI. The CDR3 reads CASRPDSSNQPQHF. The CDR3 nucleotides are TGTGCCAGCCGCCCTGACAGTAGCAATCAGCCCCAGCATTTT.

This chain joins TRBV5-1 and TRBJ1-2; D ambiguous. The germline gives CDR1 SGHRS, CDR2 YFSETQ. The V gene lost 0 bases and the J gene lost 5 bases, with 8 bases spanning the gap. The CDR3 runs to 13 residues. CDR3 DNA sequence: TGCGCCAGCAGCTTGGGGCTGACATATGGCTACACCTTC. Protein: CASSLGLTYGYTF. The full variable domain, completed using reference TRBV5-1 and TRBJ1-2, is KAGVTQTPRYLIKTRGQQVTLSCSPISGHRSVSWYQQTPGQGLQFLFEYFSETQRNKGNFPGRFSGRQFSNSRSEMNVSTLELGDSALYLCASSLGLTYGYTFGSGTRLTVV.

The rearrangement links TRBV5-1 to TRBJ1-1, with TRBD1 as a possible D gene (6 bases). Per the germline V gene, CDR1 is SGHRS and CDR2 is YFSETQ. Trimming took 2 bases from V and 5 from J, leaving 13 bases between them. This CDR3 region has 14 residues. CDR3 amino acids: CASSLSGAVTEAFF. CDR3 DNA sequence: TGCGCCAGCAGCTTATCGGGGGCAGTGACTGAAGCTTTCTTT.

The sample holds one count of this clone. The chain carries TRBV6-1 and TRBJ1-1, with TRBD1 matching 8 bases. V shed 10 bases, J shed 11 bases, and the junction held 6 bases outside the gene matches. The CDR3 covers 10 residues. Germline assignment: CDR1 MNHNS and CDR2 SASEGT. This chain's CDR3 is CAIEYRGAFF. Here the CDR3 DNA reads TGTGCCATCGAATACAGGGGGGCTTTCTTT.

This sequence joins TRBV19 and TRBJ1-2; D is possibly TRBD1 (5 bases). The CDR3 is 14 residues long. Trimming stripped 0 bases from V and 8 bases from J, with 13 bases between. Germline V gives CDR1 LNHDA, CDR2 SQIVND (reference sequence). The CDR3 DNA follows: TGTGCCAGTAGTATAGAAGGGACCTTAGGCGGCTACACCTTC. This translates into CASSIEGTLGGYTF.

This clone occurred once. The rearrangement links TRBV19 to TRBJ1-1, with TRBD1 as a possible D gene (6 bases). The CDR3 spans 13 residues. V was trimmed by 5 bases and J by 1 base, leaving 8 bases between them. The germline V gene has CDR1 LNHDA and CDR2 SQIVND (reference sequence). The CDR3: CASSEGQNTEAFF. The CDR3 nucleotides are TGTGCCAGTAGTGAGGGACAGAACACTGAAGCTTTCTTT.

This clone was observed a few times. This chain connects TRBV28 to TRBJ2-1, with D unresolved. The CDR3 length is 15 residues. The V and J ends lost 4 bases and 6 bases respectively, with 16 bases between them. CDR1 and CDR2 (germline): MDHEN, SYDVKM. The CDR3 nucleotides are TGTGCCAGCAGTTGGCGTCGGAGTTTTACCAATGAGCAGTTCTTC. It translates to CASSWRRSFTNEQFF.

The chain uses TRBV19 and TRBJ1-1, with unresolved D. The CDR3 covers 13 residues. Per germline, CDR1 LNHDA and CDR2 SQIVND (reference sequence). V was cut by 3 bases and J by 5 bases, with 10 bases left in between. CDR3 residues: CASSIGPGTEAFF. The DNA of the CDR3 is TGTGCCAGTAGTATCGGGCCGGGAACTGAAGCTTTCTTT.

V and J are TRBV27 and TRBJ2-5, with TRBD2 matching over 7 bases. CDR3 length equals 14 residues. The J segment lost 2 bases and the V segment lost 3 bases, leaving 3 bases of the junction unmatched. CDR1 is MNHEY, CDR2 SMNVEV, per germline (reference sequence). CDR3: CASSFGGGQETQYF. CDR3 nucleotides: TGTGCCAGCAGTTTCGGGGGAGGGCAAGAGACCCAGTACTTC.

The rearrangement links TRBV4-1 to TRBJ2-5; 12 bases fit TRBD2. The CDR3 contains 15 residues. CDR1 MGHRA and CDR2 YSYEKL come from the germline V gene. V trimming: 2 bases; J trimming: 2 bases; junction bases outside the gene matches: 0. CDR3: CASSQLAGGQETQYF. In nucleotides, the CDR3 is TGCGCCAGCAGCCAACTAGCGGGAGGGCAAGAGACCCAGTACTTC.

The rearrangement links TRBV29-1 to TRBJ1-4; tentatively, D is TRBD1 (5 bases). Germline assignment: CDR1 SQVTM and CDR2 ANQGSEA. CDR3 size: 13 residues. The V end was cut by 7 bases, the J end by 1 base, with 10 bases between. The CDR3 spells CSGGGGTNEKLFF. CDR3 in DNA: TGCAGCGGGGGGGGAGGAACTAATGAAAAACTGTTTTTT. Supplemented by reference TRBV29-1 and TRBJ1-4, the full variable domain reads SAVISQKPSRDICQRGTSLTIQCQVDSQVTMMFWYRQQPGQSLTLIATANQGSEATYESGFVIDKFPISRPNLTFSTLTVSNMSPEDSSIYLCSGGGGTNEKLFFGSGTQLSVL.

The CDR3 bases are TGCGCCAGCAGCTTGGTCACGGCCGGGGTAAATCGCTACGAGCAGTACTTC. This encodes CASSLVTAGVNRYEQYF. The chain carries TRBV5-1 and TRBJ2-7, with D possibly being TRBD2 (5 bases). The V gene's germline CDR1 is SGHRS and CDR2 YFSETQ. The ends were cut back, 0 bases at V and 3 bases at J, with 19 bases in the middle. The CDR3 sequence is 17 residues long. The full variable domain, in which reference TRBV5-1 and TRBJ2-7 provide the parts outside the CDR3, is KAGVTQTPRYLIKTRGQQVTLSCSPISGHRSVSWYQQTPGQGLQFLFEYFSETQRNKGNFPGRFSGRQFSNSRSEMNVSTLELGDSALYLCASSLVTAGVNRYEQYFGPGTRLTVT.

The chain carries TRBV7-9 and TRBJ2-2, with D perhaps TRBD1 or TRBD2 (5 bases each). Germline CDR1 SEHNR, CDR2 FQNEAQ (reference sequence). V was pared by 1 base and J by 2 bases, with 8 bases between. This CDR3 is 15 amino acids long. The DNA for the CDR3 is TGTGCCAGCAGCTTAGGGGGGACCAACACCGGGGAGCTGTTTTTT. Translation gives CASSLGGTNTGELFF.